This TCR beta chain originates from a study of shared clonotypes between healthy human individuals. Study results and limitations: Specimens sampled were limited to blood, with tissue repertoires likely differing. For naive CD4 cells, roughly 5.5% of clonotypes were shared across a handful of donors. Richness estimates generally favored naive over memory subsets.

About this clone: Antigen specificity is unknown.

Execution of the assay was at deep level. The assay was immunoSEQ multiplex PCR, and TCRdb's table has in-frame clones only and misses some. The profile shows roughly 2 million clones, approximately 94% of them singletons. V shed 4 bases and J 6 bases; nucleotides not matched to a gene: 8. The CDR3 length is 16 residues. From germline, CDR1 is MNHNS and CDR2 SASEGT. This receptor was obtained from a young man in good health. This rearrangement joins TRBV6-1 to TRBJ1-5; the match to TRBD1 covers 11 bases. Sequencing was performed on naive CD4+ T cells sorted from blood. The subset was: CD45RA+ positively selected. CDR3 residues: CASSGRTGGMFQPQHF. In DNA, the CDR3 is TGTGCCAGCAGTGGTAGGACAGGGGGCATGTTTCAGCCCCAGCATTTT.